This is a list of T cell receptor beta chains from one sample in a study of blood T cells in healthy people across ages. A single record per CDR3 protein comes from TCRdb applying MiXCR to the 5' RACE reads. The sample comprises about 1,400,000 distinct CDR3 sequences, roughly 45% of which are singletons, and roughly 7.9% rests with the top ten. The specimen sequenced was blood. Source of these receptors: a woman between 18 and 29 years old in good health. Both conserved end residues are trimmed from each CDR3.

CDR3 | J | V
SAPRRTGRLNSNQPQH | TRBJ1-5 | TRBV20-1
ASSLVGTATYEQY | TRBJ2-7 | TRBV28
ASSVGTGVGSYGYT | TRBJ1-2 | TRBV6-1
SARDGSRPEETQY | TRBJ2-5 | TRBV20-1
ASKVRWGTNEKLF | TRBJ1-4 | TRBV5-1
ASSPAGTVAYEQY | TRBJ2-7 | TRBV12-3/TRBV12-4
ASSLRLAGAEQY | . | TRBV12-3/TRBV12-4
ASSSSSGSALYNEQF | TRBJ2-1 | TRBV7-2
SALAGSESNQPQH | TRBJ1-5 | TRBV20-1
ASTGFGASSYNEQF | TRBJ2-1 | TRBV6-1
ASSLRDVKETQY | TRBJ2-5 | TRBV5-1
SALATGVWDEQY | TRBJ2-7 | TRBV29-1
ASSFPAGGFPTQF | TRBJ2-1 | TRBV12-3/TRBV12-4
SARARTGYGYT | TRBJ1-2 | TRBV20-1
ASSSQGQALEQY | . | TRBV7-2
ASSYYANEQF | TRBJ2-1 | TRBV6-2/TRBV6-3
ASSGGTSGGPYEQF | TRBJ2-1 | TRBV12-3/TRBV12-4
ASTVGRGETQY | TRBJ2-5 | TRBV7-8
SARDRLAGAAEQF | TRBJ2-1 | TRBV20-1
ASSLFREYYEQY | TRBJ2-7 | TRBV12-3/TRBV12-4
ASSQEDGAVVDTQY | TRBJ2-3 | TRBV14
ASSWPRQTIYEQY | TRBJ2-7 | TRBV11-2
ASRRTGNSNQPQH | TRBJ1-5 | TRBV6-6
SAREWRATEAF | TRBJ1-1 | TRBV20-1
ASSQPPGLDQPQH | TRBJ1-5 | TRBV16
ASSYSPSGGLNEQF | TRBJ2-1 | TRBV6-5
ASSDRRQSFDNSPLH | TRBJ1-6 | TRBV6-1
ASSPQGVDNEQF | TRBJ2-1 | TRBV27
ASSPESRVGNIQY | TRBJ2-4 | TRBV18